This T cell receptor (beta chain) was identified in a study of PD-L1 blockade in urothelial cancer. About the research overall: In the patient group, about 90% of the roughly 30 were males with bladder-origin urothelial cancer.

Data came from immunoSEQ multiplex PCR; TCRdb stores just in-frame clones and leaves some out. The sample comprises approximately 50,000 clones, 88% of which are singletons, and less than 2.5% rests with the top ten. After removal of 7 bases from V and 0 bases from J, the junction contained 7 bases not matched to a gene. The CDR3 has 14 amino acids. CDR1 is GTSNPN and CDR2 is SVGIG in the germline V gene (reference sequence). Sample time point: peripheral blood 6 weeks after treatment start. Each patient presented with locally advanced or metastatic urothelial carcinoma. The sample in question was PBMCs, obtained around atezolizumab (anti-PD-L1) treatment. V gene TRBV30 combines with J gene TRBJ2-7; 9 positions agree with TRBD1. This receptor was taken from a man aged 60-69 years with urothelial cancer. CDR3 nucleotide sequence: TGTGCCTCCTCCGGGACAGGGTTCTCCTACGAGCAGTACTTC. It is translated as CASSGTGFSYEQYF.